The source of this T cell receptor (beta chain) is a study of cytomegalovirus exposure and HLA in healthy donors. PCR amplification relied on 60 Vbeta primers (plus 13 Jbeta primers). The protocol was immunoSEQ multiplex PCR, while the TCRdb copy is restricted to in-frame clones and leaves out a portion. In the table there are around 150,000 clones, about 80% of which are singletons. This CDR3 has 16 amino acids. The germline gives CDR1 SNHLY, CDR2 FYNNEI. J was trimmed by 6 bases and V by 6 bases; bases with no gene match: 11. The chain is built from TRBV2 and TRBJ1-2; 12 bases match TRBD1. The sequencing input was PBMCs. This TCR was recovered from a woman aged 35 to 49 in good health and CMV-seronegative. In DNA, the CDR3 is TGTGCCAGCAGATCCCGGGACAGGGGGCGAAAGGATGGCTACACCTTC. It codes for CASRSRDRGRKDGYTF.